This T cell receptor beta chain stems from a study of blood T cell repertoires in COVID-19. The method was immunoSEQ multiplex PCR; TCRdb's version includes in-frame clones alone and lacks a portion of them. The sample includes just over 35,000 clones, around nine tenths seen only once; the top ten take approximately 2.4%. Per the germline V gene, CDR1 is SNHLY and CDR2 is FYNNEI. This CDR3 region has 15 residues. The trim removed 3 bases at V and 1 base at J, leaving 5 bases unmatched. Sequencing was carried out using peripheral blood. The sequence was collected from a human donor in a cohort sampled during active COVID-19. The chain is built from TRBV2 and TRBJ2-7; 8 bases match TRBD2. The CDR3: CASSDAGGPSYEQYF. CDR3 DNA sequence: TGTGCCAGCAGTGATGCGGGGGGCCCTTCCTACGAGCAGTACTTC.